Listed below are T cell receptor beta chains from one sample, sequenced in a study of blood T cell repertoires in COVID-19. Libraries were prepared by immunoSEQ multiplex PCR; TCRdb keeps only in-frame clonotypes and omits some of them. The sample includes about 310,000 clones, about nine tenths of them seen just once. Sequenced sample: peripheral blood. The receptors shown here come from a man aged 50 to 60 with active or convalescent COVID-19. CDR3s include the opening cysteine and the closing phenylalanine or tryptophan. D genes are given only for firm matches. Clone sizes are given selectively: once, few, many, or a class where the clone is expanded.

CDR3: CASSAQSNQPQHF
DNA: TGTGCCAGTAGTGCACAGAGCAATCAGCCCCAGCATTTT
V: TRBV19
size: -
D: -
J: TRBJ1-5

CDR3: CASSDRAASRGIQYF
DNA: TGTGCCAGCAGTGATAGGGCCGCATCGCGGGGCATTCAGTACTTC
V: TRBV2
size: -
D: -
J: TRBJ2-4

CDR3: CASSLGQGAAHEQYF
DNA: TGTGCCAGCTCATTGGGACAGGGGGCTGCCCACGAGCAGTACTTC
V: TRBV18
size: -
D: TRBD1
J: TRBJ2-7

CDR3: CASSQDWVPGTSGGGETQYF
DNA: TGTGCCAGCAGCCAAGATTGGGTGCCGGGGACTAGCGGGGGGGGAGAGACCCAGTACTTC
V: TRBV4-2
size: -
D: TRBD2
J: TRBJ2-5

CDR3: CASSLILLSGSPEAFF
DNA: TGTGCCAGCAGTTTAATTTTATTGTCGGGGAGTCCTGAAGCTTTCTTT
V: TRBV28
size: -
D: -
J: TRBJ1-1

CDR3: CASSPKPGLAGFYNEQFF
DNA: TGTGCCAGCAGTCCCAAACCGGGACTAGCGGGATTCTACAATGAGCAGTTCTTC
V: TRBV27
size: once
D: TRBD2
J: TRBJ2-1

CDR3: CATSRGAGHQPQHF
DNA: TGTGCCACCAGCAGAGGCGCAGGGCATCAGCCCCAGCATTTT
V: TRBV15
size: -
D: -
J: TRBJ1-5

CDR3: CSVGPGFSGDYNEQFF
DNA: TGCAGCGTTGGACCAGGATTTTCAGGTGACTACAATGAGCAGTTCTTC
V: TRBV29-1
size: -
D: -
J: TRBJ2-1

CDR3: CASSLGQPGNTIYF
DNA: TGTGCCAGCAGTTTGGGACAGCCTGGAAACACCATATATTTT
V: TRBV28
size: -
D: TRBD1
J: TRBJ1-3

CDR3: CASSLRVPGPYEQYF
DNA: TGTGCCAGCAGCTTGCGAGTCCCGGGTCCCTACGAGCAGTACTTC
V: TRBV7-2
size: -
D: -
J: TRBJ2-7

CDR3: CASSLAPGQGTEAFF
DNA: TGCGCCAGCAGCTTGGCGCCGGGACAGGGGACTGAAGCTTTCTTT
V: TRBV5-1
size: -
D: TRBD1
J: TRBJ1-1

CDR3: CASSDGRGVYEQYF
DNA: TGTGCCAGCAGTGACGGCAGGGGGGTCTACGAGCAGTACTTC
V: TRBV2
size: -
D: -
J: TRBJ2-7

CDR3: CASSLTGGPEAFF
DNA: TGTGCCAGCAGTTTGACAGGGGGCCCTGAAGCTTTCTTT
V: TRBV28
size: once
D: TRBD1
J: TRBJ1-1

CDR3: CAWGTGGSTDTQYF
DNA: TGTGCCTGGGGGACAGGGGGAAGCACAGATACGCAGTATTTT
V: TRBV30
size: -
D: TRBD1
J: TRBJ2-3

CDR3: CASSPWSGANTEAFF
DNA: TGTGCCAGCTCACCATGGTCAGGGGCCAACACTGAAGCTTTCTTT
V: TRBV18
size: -
D: -
J: TRBJ1-1

CDR3: CASSITGTGSSEAFF
DNA: TGTGCCAGCAGTATTACCGGGACAGGGTCTTCGGAAGCTTTCTTT
V: TRBV6-6
size: -
D: TRBD1
J: TRBJ1-1

CDR3: CASSERFRGAETQYF
DNA: TGTGCCAGCAGTGAAAGGTTTCGCGGGGCGGAGACCCAGTACTTC
V: TRBV2
size: -
D: -
J: TRBJ2-5

CDR3: CASSDPQGTGANVLTF
DNA: TGTGCCAGCAGTGACCCACAGGGTACTGGGGCCAACGTCCTGACTTTC
V: TRBV6-1
size: -
D: -
J: TRBJ2-6

CDR3: CASSTKTANTEAFF
DNA: TGTGCCAGCAGCACTAAGACAGCCAACACTGAAGCTTTCTTT
V: TRBV7-8
size: -
D: -
J: TRBJ1-1

CDR3: CASSLGDSLYTEAFF
DNA: TGTGCCAGCAGCTTAGGGGACAGCCTATACACTGAAGCTTTCTTT
V: TRBV11-2
size: -
D: TRBD1
J: TRBJ1-1

CDR3: CASSTDRENGYTF
DNA: TGCGCCAGCAGCACTGACAGGGAGAATGGCTACACCTTC
V: TRBV5-1
size: -
D: TRBD1
J: TRBJ1-2

CDR3: CASSDLAGEYNEQFF
DNA: TGTGCCAGCAGTGACCTAGCGGGAGAATACAATGAGCAGTTCTTC
V: TRBV2
size: -
D: TRBD2
J: TRBJ2-1

CDR3: CASTINYGYTF
DNA: TGTGCCAGCACTATCAACTATGGCTACACCTTC
V: TRBV2
size: few
D: -
J: TRBJ1-2

CDR3: CASSRNTGDNQPQHF
DNA: TGTGCCAGCTCTCGCAACACCGGGGACAATCAGCCCCAGCATTTT
V: TRBV18
size: once
D: -
J: TRBJ1-5

CDR3: CASSVGLAKTEQYF
DNA: TGTGCCAGCAGCGTAGGACTAGCGAAAACGGAGCAGTACTTC
V: TRBV9
size: -
D: TRBD2
J: TRBJ2-7

CDR3: CASSRQGYGYTF
DNA: TGTGCCAGCAGCCGACAGGGGTATGGCTACACCTTC
V: TRBV6-2/TRBV6-3
size: -
D: TRBD1
J: TRBJ1-2

CDR3: CASSFGGAGYGYTF
DNA: TGTGCCAGCAGCTTCGGAGGGGCAGGCTATGGCTACACCTTC
V: TRBV7-8
size: -
D: -
J: TRBJ1-2

CDR3: CASSKKGTPAYSGANVLTF
DNA: TGTGCCAGCAGCAAAAAAGGGACACCAGCTTACTCTGGGGCCAACGTCCTGACTTTC
V: TRBV21-1
size: -
D: -
J: TRBJ2-6

CDR3: CASSALYRENTEAFF
DNA: TGTGCCAGCAGCGCTCTCTACAGGGAGAACACTGAAGCTTTCTTT
V: TRBV7-8
size: -
D: -
J: TRBJ1-1

CDR3: CASSPGTGDGYGYTF
DNA: TGTGCCAGCAGCCCCGGGACAGGGGATGGCTATGGCTACACCTTC
V: TRBV3-1/TRBV3-2
size: -
D: TRBD1
J: TRBJ1-2

CDR3: CAWASGYEQYF
DNA: TGTGCCTGGGCGAGCGGCTACGAGCAGTACTTC
V: TRBV30
size: -
D: -
J: TRBJ2-7

CDR3: CASSQDQTGPGGYTF
DNA: TGTGCCAGCAGCCAAGACCAGACAGGACCAGGGGGCTACACCTTC
V: TRBV4-2
size: -
D: -
J: TRBJ1-2

CDR3: CASSLGENSPLHF
DNA: TGCGCCAGCAGCTTGGGAGAGAATTCACCCCTCCACTTT
V: TRBV5-1
size: -
D: -
J: TRBJ1-6

CDR3: CASSRAGGPTDTQYF
DNA: TGTGCCAGCAGTCGAGCGGGAGGGCCCACAGATACGCAGTATTTT
V: TRBV11-2
size: -
D: TRBD2
J: TRBJ2-3

CDR3: CASSSQGSSYNSPLHF
DNA: TGTGCCAGCAGCTCCCAGGGGAGCTCCTATAATTCACCCCTCCACTTT
V: TRBV5-6
size: -
D: -
J: TRBJ1-6

CDR3: CASSRLRDSGNTIYF
DNA: TGTGCCAGCTCACGACTCCGGGACAGCGGAAACACCATATATTTT
V: TRBV18
size: -
D: TRBD1
J: TRBJ1-3

CDR3: CASSLRQGGNSPLHF
DNA: TGTGCCAGCAGCTTGCGACAGGGAGGTAATTCACCCCTCCACTTT
V: TRBV5-4
size: once
D: TRBD1
J: TRBJ1-6

CDR3: CASSSRTGMNTEAFF
DNA: TGTGCCAGCAGCTCTAGGACAGGGATGAACACTGAAGCTTTCTTT
V: TRBV7-2
size: -
D: TRBD1
J: TRBJ1-1

CDR3: CSVEVVNIYGYTF
DNA: TGCAGCGTTGAAGTCGTGAACATTTATGGCTACACCTTC
V: TRBV29-1
size: -
D: -
J: TRBJ1-2

CDR3: CASSQEPGQGDYEQYF
DNA: TGTGCCAGCAGCCAAGAACCGGGACAGGGGGACTACGAGCAGTACTTC
V: TRBV3-1/TRBV3-2
size: -
D: TRBD1
J: TRBJ2-7

CDR3: CASSPTGGDQPQHF
DNA: TGTGCCAGCAGCCCGACAGGGGGAGATCAGCCCCAGCATTTT
V: TRBV5-8
size: -
D: TRBD1
J: TRBJ1-5

CDR3: CASKDRDYGYTF
DNA: TGTGCCAGTAAGGACAGGGATTATGGCTACACCTTC
V: TRBV19
size: -
D: TRBD1
J: TRBJ1-2

CDR3: CASIRRGPNTEAFF
DNA: TGTGCCAGTATACGGAGGGGGCCGAACACTGAAGCTTTCTTT
V: TRBV19
size: -
D: TRBD1
J: TRBJ1-1

CDR3: CASSLFIGPQHF
DNA: TGCGCCAGCAGCTTGTTCATTGGCCCCCAGCATTTT
V: TRBV5-1
size: -
D: -
J: TRBJ1-5

CDR3: CASSLEIAVAIYNEQFF
DNA: TGTGCCAGCAGCTTGGAAATTGCGGTCGCCATCTACAATGAGCAGTTCTTC
V: TRBV5-8
size: -
D: -
J: TRBJ2-1

CDR3: CASSSLVARNTIYF
DNA: TGTGCCAGCAGTTCACTAGTCGCGCGGAACACCATATATTTT
V: TRBV6-2/TRBV6-3
size: -
D: -
J: TRBJ1-3

CDR3: CASSFSSGADTQYF
DNA: TGCGCCAGCAGCTTCAGTAGCGGGGCAGATACGCAGTATTTT
V: TRBV5-1
size: -
D: TRBD2
J: TRBJ2-3

CDR3: CASSPRQGAAFF
DNA: TGTGCCAGCAGCCCCCGACAGGGTGCGGCTTTCTTT
V: TRBV2
size: -
D: TRBD1
J: TRBJ1-1

CDR3: CASSLYPAGAGETQYF
DNA: TGTGCCAGCAGTTTATATCCGGCAGGGGCGGGAGAGACCCAGTACTTC
V: TRBV28
size: -
D: -
J: TRBJ2-5

CDR3: CAWSLGQGRNQPQHF
DNA: TGTGCCTGGAGTCTCGGGCAGGGAAGGAATCAGCCCCAGCATTTT
V: TRBV30
size: -
D: -
J: TRBJ1-5

CDR3: CASSLAGGFTDTQYF
DNA: TGTGCCAGCAGTTTAGCGGGGGGATTCACAGATACGCAGTATTTT
V: TRBV5-4
size: -
D: TRBD2
J: TRBJ2-3

CDR3: CASSLTSGSSYEQYF
DNA: TGTGCCAGCAGCCTGACTAGCGGGAGCTCCTACGAGCAGTACTTC
V: TRBV6-5
size: -
D: TRBD2
J: TRBJ2-7

CDR3: CASSWTQGNSPLHF
DNA: TGTGCCAGCAGCTGGACACAGGGAAATTCACCCCTCCACTTT
V: TRBV5-4
size: -
D: -
J: TRBJ1-6